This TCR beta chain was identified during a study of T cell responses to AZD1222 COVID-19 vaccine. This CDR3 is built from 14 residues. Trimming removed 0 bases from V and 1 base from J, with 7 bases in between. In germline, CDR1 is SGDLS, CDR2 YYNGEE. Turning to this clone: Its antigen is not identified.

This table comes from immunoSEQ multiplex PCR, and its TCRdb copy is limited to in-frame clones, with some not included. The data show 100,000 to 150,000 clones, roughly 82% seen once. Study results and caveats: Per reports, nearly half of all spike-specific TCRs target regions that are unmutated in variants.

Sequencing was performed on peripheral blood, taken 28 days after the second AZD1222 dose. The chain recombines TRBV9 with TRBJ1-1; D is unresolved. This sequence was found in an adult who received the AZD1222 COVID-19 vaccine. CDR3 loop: CASSVESRNTEAFF. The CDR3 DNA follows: TGTGCCAGCAGCGTAGAAAGTCGGAACACTGAAGCTTTCTTT.